The next 32 T cell receptor beta chains were all read from a single sample in a study of blood T cell repertoires in COVID-19 (dated by TCRdb to 2020 to 2022). The protocol used for the library was the immunoSEQ multiplex PCR assay. The clones in this table, taken by TCRdb from immuneACCESS, are in-frame only. Not every clone is retained; where verified, under half of the shortfall comes from an unresolved V gene, and the cause of the rest is unknown. This sample lists more than 150,000 clones; around 80% were detected once. The ten top clones hold 2.5% to 3% of the sample. Material: peripheral blood. The receptors were sampled from an elderly woman with active or convalescent COVID-19.

The rearrangement links TRBV30 to TRBJ1-1, with TRBD1 matching over 7 bases. The CDR3 runs 16 residues. V trimming: 2 bases; J trimming: 4 bases; junction bases outside the gene matches: 13. Germline CDR1 GTSNPN, CDR2 SVGIG (reference sequence). The CDR3 sequence is CAWSHRDSRGVTEAFF. The CDR3 DNA is TGTGCCTGGAGTCACCGGGACAGTCGGGGAGTCACTGAAGCTTTCTTT.

V usage is TRBV5-4 and J usage is TRBJ2-7; 8 bases fit TRBD1. This CDR3 has 16 residues. The germline CDR1 and CDR2 sequences are SGHNT and YYREEE (reference sequence). After removal of 0 bases from V and 5 bases from J, the junction contained 10 bases not matched to a gene. The CDR3 here is CASSLGQGADYHEQYF. For the CDR3, the DNA is TGTGCCAGCAGCTTGGGTCAGGGGGCGGATTACCACGAGCAGTACTTC.

Only a few counts were recorded for this clone. The J gene is TRBJ2-7, the V gene TRBV7-2, with TRBD1 identical over 11 bases. Per germline, CDR1 SGHTA and CDR2 FQGNSA. J lost 3 bases, V lost 0 bases, and 1 base had no gene match. This CDR3 region has 15 residues. The CDR3 here is CASSLAGTGGYEQYF. DNA for the CDR3: TGTGCCAGCAGCTTAGCCGGGACAGGGGGCTACGAGCAGTACTTC.

This chain joins TRBV28 and TRBJ1-6; D ambiguous. Trimming took off 6 bases at V and 0 bases at J, with 9 bases between the two ends. Germline V gene data show CDR1 as MDHEN and CDR2 as SYDVKM. The CDR3 covers 15 residues. The DNA of the CDR3 is TGTGCCAGCAGGCAGGTCAACTCCTATAATTCACCCCTCCACTTT. This translates into CASRQVNSYNSPLHF.

The rearrangement joins TRBV30 to TRBJ2-7; possible D gene TRBD2, 5 bases. The CDR3 contains 15 residues. The germline V gene has CDR1 GTSNPN and CDR2 SVGIG (reference sequence). The V end was cut by 2 bases, the J end by 6 bases, with 20 bases between. CDR3 in DNA: TGTGCCTGGAGTCCCAAGAGTGGAGGCCGGGGCGAGCAGTACTTC. Protein: CAWSPKSGGRGEQYF. The full variable domain, rest sourced from reference TRBV30 and TRBJ2-7, is SQTIHQWPATLVQPVGSPLSLECTVEGTSNPNLYWYRQAAGRGLQLLFYSVGIGQISSEVPQNLSASRPQDRQFILSSKKLLLSDSGFYLCAWSPKSGGRGEQYFGPGTRLTVT.

J is TRBJ1-2 and V is TRBV6-5; D not resolved. The CDR3 is made up of 16 amino acids. V dropped 4 bases and J dropped 4 bases, with 19 bases sitting between them. The germline gives CDR1 MNHEY, CDR2 SVGAGI. Here the CDR3 DNA reads TGTGCCAGCAGTTCTATGCCCCCCCCAGGCTTCTATGGCTACACCTTC. Its translation is CASSSMPPPGFYGYTF.

This clone was recorded only once. The rearrangement joins TRBV3-1 (or the pseudogene TRBV3-2) to TRBJ1-1; no clear D gene. The CDR3 is made up of 13 amino acids. Germline assignment: CDR1 LGHDT and CDR2 YNNKEL (reference sequence). The ends were cut back, 0 bases at V and 13 bases at J, with 15 bases in the middle. The CDR3 coding sequence is TGTGCCAGCAGCCAAGAAGCTATAGGCGGTGGTTTCTTT. It encodes CASSQEAIGGGFF.

The chain links TRBV6-5 to TRBJ1-6; maybe TRBD1 (6 bases). This CDR3 has 14 residues. Per germline, CDR1 MNHEY and CDR2 SVGAGI. Trimming removed 6 bases at V and 3 bases at J, with 9 bases between. The CDR3 nucleotides are TGTGCCAGCAGAAGACAGGTCTATAATTCACCCCTCCACTTT. This gives the protein CASRRQVYNSPLHF.

Points on this clone: The sample contains more than one DNA sequence encoding this CDR3. The J gene is TRBJ1-5, the V gene TRBV28; tentatively, D is TRBD1 (5 bases). Trimming shortened V by 2 bases and J by 1 base, and 9 bases separated the two germline ends. CDR1 is MDHEN, CDR2 SYDVKM, per germline. CDR3 length equals 15 residues. In DNA, the CDR3 is TGTGCCAGCAGTTTAGGCACAGGAAGCAATCAGCCCCAGCATTTT. Translating gives CASSLGTGSNQPQHF.

This clone has only a few counts. The J gene is TRBJ1-1, the V gene TRBV6-2 or TRBV6-3; tentatively, D is TRBD1 (6 bases). Germline assignment: CDR1 MNHEY and CDR2 SVGEGT. The CDR3 extends over 16 amino acids. The V gene lost 4 bases and the J gene lost 1 base, with 16 bases spanning the gap. DNA of the CDR3: TGTGCCAGCAGTTCCCTGGGGGCAAGGGCGAACACTGAAGCTTTCTTT. Translating gives CASSSLGARANTEAFF.

This clone came up a few times. Other DNA sequences in the sample encode the same CDR3. The J gene is TRBJ1-6, the V gene TRBV3-1 (or the pseudogene TRBV3-2); D is uncertain. There are 14 residues in the CDR3. Germline CDR1 and CDR2: LGHDT and YNNKEL (reference sequence). With 1 base removed from V and 6 bases from J, the gap between germline ends came to 7 bases. The CDR3 region is CASSQVQSNSPLHF. For the CDR3, the DNA is TGTGCCAGCAGCCAAGTACAGTCTAATTCACCCCTCCACTTT.

The V gene is TRBV4-2, the J gene TRBJ2-1, with TRBD2 matching 9 bases. The CDR3 is 16 residues long. The ends lost 1 base at V and 7 bases at J; junction bases unmatched: 8. Germline V gene sequence: CDR1 LGHNA, CDR2 YNFKEQ. The CDR3 is CASSQVSRGGDNEQFF. The CDR3 DNA reads TGTGCCAGCAGCCAAGTTTCCCGCGGGGGGGATAATGAGCAGTTCTTC.

The chain uses TRBV7-7 and TRBJ2-1; 8 nucleotides agree with TRBD2. J gave up 7 bases and V 0 bases, and 11 bases lay outside the gene matches. CDR3 length: 17 residues. CDR1 and CDR2 from the germline V gene are SSHAT and FNYEAQ (reference sequence). The CDR3 here is CASSLAFGRGGQNEQFF. The CDR3 DNA is TGTGCCAGCAGCTTAGCTTTTGGTCGGGGGGGCCAGAATGAGCAGTTCTTC. Variable domain in full (rest from reference TRBV7-7 and TRBJ2-1): GAGVSQSPRYKVTKRGQDVTLRCDPISSHATLYWYQQALGQGPEFLTYFNYEAQPDKSGLPSDRFSAERPEGSISTLTIQRTEQRDSAMYRCASSLAFGRGGQNEQFFGPGTRLTVL.

The CDR3 reads CASSQARTGALQETQYF. The CDR3 DNA follows: TGTGCCAGCTCGCAAGCTAGGACAGGGGCGTTACAAGAGACCCAGTACTTC. V usage is TRBV18 and J usage is TRBJ2-5; 9 bases are a match to TRBD1. CDR3 length: 17 amino acids. Germline values: CDR1 KGHSH, CDR2 LQKENI. V was pared by 6 bases and J by 2 bases, with 13 bases of the junction left unmatched.

The chain is built from TRBV25-1 and TRBJ1-4; 7 bases are a match to TRBD1. The CDR3 is made up of 15 amino acids. Germline V gives CDR1 MGHDK, CDR2 SYGVNS. V lost 5 bases, J lost 6 bases, and 9 bases stayed unmatched. The CDR3 coding sequence is TGTGCCAGCAGTAAATTCGACAGGGTTGATGAAAAACTGTTTTTT. This translates into CASSKFDRVDEKLFF.

This clone occurred many times. The chain is built from TRBV2 and TRBJ2-5; 7 bases match TRBD1. V was pared by 4 bases and J by 5 bases, with 7 bases of the junction left unmatched. The CDR3 has 14 residues. Germline CDR1 is SNHLY and CDR2 is FYNNEI. The CDR3 loop reads CASSVGTATETQYF. The CDR3 coding sequence is TGTGCCAGCAGTGTTGGGACAGCCACGGAGACCCAGTACTTC.

This clone was counted a single time. The V gene is TRBV28, the J gene TRBJ1-2; TRBD1 might be the D (5 bases). The germline V gene has CDR1 MDHEN and CDR2 SYDVKM. The CDR3 length is 14 residues. V was clipped by 2 bases and J by 5 bases, with 12 bases between them. CDR3 sequence (DNA): TGTGCCAGCAGTTTACGCCTGGGGCGGTATGGCTACACCTTC. It is translated as CASSLRLGRYGYTF.

The J gene is TRBJ1-1, the V gene TRBV5-1; D is undetermined. This CDR3 spans 13 amino acids. Germline CDR1 and CDR2: SGHRS and YFSETQ. The V end was cut by 3 bases, the J end by 5 bases, with 11 bases between. The CDR3 region is CASSSTTGTEAFF. For the CDR3, the DNA is TGCGCCAGCAGCTCCACTACGGGGACTGAAGCTTTCTTT.

On this clone: An end of the junction does not agree with germline; a read error may underlie this. This specimen includes other DNA sequences encoding the same CDR3. The gene calls are TRBV9 and TRBJ2-1; 15 bases are shared with TRBD2. There are 18 residues in the CDR3. Germline CDR1 is SGDLS and CDR2 is YYNGEE. The chain's CDR3 is CASSKGLAGGLGTNEQFF. The CDR3 DNA reads as TGCGCCAGCAGCAAAGGACTAGCGGGGGGGCTTGGGACCAATGAGCAGTTCTTC.

This chain connects TRBV5-4 to TRBJ1-1; D unresolved. V was cut by 3 bases and J by 1 base, with 16 bases left in between. Germline V gene data show CDR1 as SGHNT and CDR2 as YYREEE (reference sequence). The length of the CDR3 is 16 residues. CDR3 sequence: CASSSPRHQENTEAFF. The DNA for the CDR3 is TGTGCCAGCAGCTCACCGCGCCATCAGGAGAACACTGAAGCTTTCTTT.

V usage is TRBV3-1 (or the pseudogene TRBV3-2) and J usage is TRBJ1-1; D is perhaps TRBD1 (6 bases). Germline CDR1 is LGHDT and CDR2 is YNNKEL (reference sequence). Trimming stripped 4 bases from V and 2 bases from J, with 17 bases between. The CDR3 extends over 16 amino acids. DNA of the CDR3: TGTGCCAGCAGCCGGATCCTAGGGGGGGGCAACACTGAAGCTTTCTTT. Translating gives CASSRILGGGNTEAFF.

The chain combines TRBV6-2 or TRBV6-3 with TRBJ1-3, with unresolved D. Germline-derived CDR1 and CDR2 are MNHEY and SVGEGT. The V and J ends lost 5 bases and 0 bases respectively, with 14 bases between them. This CDR3 spans 16 amino acids. The CDR3 spells CASSQTPRYSGNTIYF. The CDR3 DNA follows: TGTGCCAGCAGTCAAACTCCCCGGTACTCTGGAAACACCATATATTTT.

This rearrangement joins TRBV3-1 (or the pseudogene TRBV3-2) to TRBJ1-1; D call uncertain. Germline CDR1 LGHDT, CDR2 YNNKEL (reference sequence). V was cut by 4 bases and J by 5 bases, with 14 bases left in between. There are 14 residues in the CDR3. The CDR3 coding sequence is TGTGCCAGCAGCCCACCGACGGGGAGGACTGAAGCTTTCTTT. Translated: CASSPPTGRTEAFF.

The rearrangement links TRBV27 to TRBJ2-3; 8 bases fit TRBD2. The germline gives CDR1 MNHEY, CDR2 SMNVEV (reference sequence). Trimming cost V 6 bases and J 4 bases; bases outside gene matches: 12. CDR3 length: 16 residues. This CDR3 reads CASSRTSLTGADTQYF. The CDR3 DNA reads as TGTGCCAGCAGCCGGACTAGCTTAACCGGGGCAGATACGCAGTATTTT.

The chain carries TRBV5-6 and TRBJ1-1; no reliable D call. CDR1 is SGHDT and CDR2 is YYEEEE in the germline V gene. V dropped 3 bases and J dropped 5 bases, with 8 bases sitting between them. The CDR3 runs 12 residues. The CDR3 reads CASSSHGTEAFF. The CDR3 coding sequence is TGTGCCAGCAGCTCCCACGGGACTGAAGCTTTCTTT.

The gene calls are TRBV6-4 and TRBJ1-1; weak D call: TRBD1 (5 bases). Trimming left V 3 bases short and J 4 bases short, with 9 bases between. Germline loops: CDR1 MRHNA, CDR2 SNTAGT. The CDR3 consists of 13 residues. The DNA for the CDR3 is TGTGCCAGCAGTGAGATGGGGGGCACTGAAGCTTTCTTT. Encoded protein: CASSEMGGTEAFF.

J is TRBJ1-4 and V is TRBV3-1 (or the pseudogene TRBV3-2), with D perhaps TRBD1 (5 bases). The CDR3 runs to 12 residues. CDR1 LGHDT and CDR2 YNNKEL come from the germline V gene (reference sequence). The V end lost 1 base, the J end lost 11 bases, and 8 bases lay between the germline ends. CDR3 nucleotide sequence: TGTGCCAGCAGCCAAGGGGGGAGGAAACTGTTTTTT. Its protein product is CASSQGGRKLFF.

The table lists this clone with a few counts. V is TRBV6-5 and J is TRBJ2-2, with D tentatively TRBD1 (5 bases). V was clipped by 7 bases and J by 1 base, with 7 bases between them. The CDR3 has 13 amino acids. The V gene's germline CDR1 is MNHEY and CDR2 SVGAGI. The CDR3 bases are TGTGCCAGCAACGACAGGAACACCGGGGAGCTGTTTTTT. Its translation is CASNDRNTGELFF.

This clone came up a few times. V gene TRBV2 combines with J gene TRBJ1-2; D call uncertain. CDR3 size: 11 residues. Trimming pared 1 base from V and 10 bases from J, leaving 7 bases between. CDR1 SNHLY and CDR2 FYNNEI come from the germline V gene. The chain's CDR3 is CASSEGGLYTF. CDR3 nucleotide sequence: TGTGCCAGCAGTGAAGGTGGCCTCTACACCTTC. Complete variable domain (other parts from reference TRBV2 and TRBJ1-2): EPEVTQTPSHQVTQMGQEVILRCVPISNHLYFYWYRQILGQKVEFLVSFYNNEISEKSEIFDDQFSVERPDGSNFTLKIRSTKLEDSAMYFCASSEGGLYTFGSGTRLTVV.

This chain uses TRBV9 with TRBJ2-2, with D possibly being TRBD2 (7 bases). The CDR3 spans 16 residues. Germline V gene sequence: CDR1 SGDLS, CDR2 YYNGEE. V shed 4 bases and J shed 6 bases, with 19 bases lying between them. CDR3 residues: CASSPRGARRPGELFF. CDR3 bases: TGTGCCAGCAGCCCCCGGGGGGCCAGAAGGCCCGGGGAGCTGTTTTTT. Variable domain in full (rest from reference TRBV9 and TRBJ2-2): DSGVTQTPKHLITATGQRVTLRCSPRSGDLSVYWYQQSLDQGLQFLIQYYNGEERAKGNILERFSAQQFPDLHSELNLSSLELGDSALYFCASSPRGARRPGELFFGEGSRLTVL.

This clone was detected only a few times. V and J are TRBV6-6 and TRBJ1-6; TRBD1 is a possible D gene (5 bases). Germline CDR1 and CDR2: MNHNY and SVGAGI (reference sequence). The CDR3 consists of 16 residues. Trimming pared 4 bases from V and 8 bases from J, leaving 18 bases between. The CDR3, as DNA: TGTGCCAGCAGTTGGTGGGCCGTCAAAGGGGATTCACCCCTCCACTTT. Its translation is CASSWWAVKGDSPLHF.

The rearrangement links TRBV27 to TRBJ1-4; weak D call: TRBD1 (6 bases). V dropped 8 bases and J dropped 7 bases, with 17 bases sitting between them. In germline, CDR1 is MNHEY, CDR2 SMNVEV (reference sequence). CDR3 length: 14 amino acids. The CDR3 DNA is TGTGCCAGCGCCGACCGAGGGGGTGTTGAAAAACTGTTTTTT. Protein sequence: CASADRGGVEKLFF.